This T cell receptor beta chain was profiled in a study of blood T cell repertoires in COVID-19 (dated by TCRdb to about 2020). Context from the whole study: The collaborator samples originated in the United States, Italy and Spain and spanned the acute and convalescent phases of COVID-19. The material from the prospective study consisted of cDNA or gDNA derived from T cells, B-cell-depleted T cells, or PBMCs. The repertoires were made available in a free public database intended to serve as a resource for research on the immune response to SARS-CoV-2. Samples were obtained from the ongoing ImmuneRACE study (first 160 participants) and from some 1,200 subjects provided by 6 global collaborators. Deeply sampled blood TCRbeta repertoires from subjects exposed to, actively infected with, or recovered from COVID-19 were included in the dataset. Sample metadata almost always included a de-identified subject ID, COVID-19 status, age in years and sex. Where available, HLA class I and class II types were obtained from metadata supplied by the sample provider rather than from assay-based typing.

Counted from cysteine to phenylalanine, this CDR3 has 18 amino acids. The sequence is cut down to CDR3 DNA, 54 bases in frame from base 1. V is pruned by 0 bases and J by 1 base, leaving 10 bases of the junction without a gene match. Sequences LGHNT (CDR1) and FRNRAP (CDR2) are obtained from the germline V gene. Broad study findings and their caveats: Clinical and demographic metadata were provided uncurated, with the amount varying by source and participant.

The immunoSEQ Assay, a bias-controlled multiplex PCR, was used to amplify TCRbeta CDR3 regions from genomic DNA. The authors processed their data as follows. Nucleated cell counts per sample were estimated from amplification of reference gene primers within the assay. Sequence reads were collapsed and filtered to measure the absolute abundance of every unique TCRbeta CDR3 rearrangement. For each sample, productive Simpson clonality was calculated by taking the square root of Simpson's diversity index across productive rearrangements. Entries here come from immuneACCESS through TCRdb and include only in-frame sequences with V and J called. Some clones fail to appear in such tables; in the studies checked, an unresolved V gene covers under half of the shortfall, and the cause of the remainder is unknown. That table gives V, J and clone size, and the DNA gave D and trimming. This sample lists some 210,000 clones; just under 85% were detected once. The ten most abundant clones make up approximately 8% of the sample.

On this clone: This receptor's antigen is unknown. No much larger clonotype is one base removed from it; base qualities were not supplied.

The collaborating institutions used their own protocols to collect whole blood in K2EDTA tubes. For TCRbeta analysis, collaborator samples were shipped as frozen whole blood, as isolated PBMCs, or as DNA extracted from either sample type. The chain is made from TRBV12-5 and TRBJ2-5; TRBD2 agrees with 8 junctional bases. Sample: peripheral blood. This clonotype originated in a woman aged 45 to 65 with active or convalescent COVID-19. Read as DNA, the sequence is TGTGCTAGTGGTTTGGTCGTTGGGACTAGACCCTTCCAAGAGACCCAGTACTTC. Its coded protein is CASGLVVGTRPFQETQYF.